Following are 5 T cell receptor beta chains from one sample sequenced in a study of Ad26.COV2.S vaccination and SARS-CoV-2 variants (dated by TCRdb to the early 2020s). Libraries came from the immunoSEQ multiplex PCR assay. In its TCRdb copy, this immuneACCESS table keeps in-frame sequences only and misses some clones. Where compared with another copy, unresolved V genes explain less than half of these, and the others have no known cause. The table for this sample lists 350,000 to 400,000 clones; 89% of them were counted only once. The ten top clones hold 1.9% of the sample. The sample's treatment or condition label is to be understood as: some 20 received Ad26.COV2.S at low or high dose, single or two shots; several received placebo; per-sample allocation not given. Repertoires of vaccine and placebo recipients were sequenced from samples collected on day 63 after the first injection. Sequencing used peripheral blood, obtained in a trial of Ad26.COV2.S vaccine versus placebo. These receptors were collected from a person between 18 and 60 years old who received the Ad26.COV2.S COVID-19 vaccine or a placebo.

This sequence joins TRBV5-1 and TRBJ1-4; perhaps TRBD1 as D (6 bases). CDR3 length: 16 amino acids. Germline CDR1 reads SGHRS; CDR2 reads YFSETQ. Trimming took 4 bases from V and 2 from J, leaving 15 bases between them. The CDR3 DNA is TGCGCCAGCAGCCAATTATGGGGGGCGACTAATGAAAAACTGTTTTTT. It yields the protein CASSQLWGATNEKLFF.

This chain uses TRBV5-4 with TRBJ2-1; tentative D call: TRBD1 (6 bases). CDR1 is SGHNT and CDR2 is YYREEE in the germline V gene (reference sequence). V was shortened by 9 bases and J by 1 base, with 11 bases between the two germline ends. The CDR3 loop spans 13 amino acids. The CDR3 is CATEDSSYNEQFF. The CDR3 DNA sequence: TGTGCCACCGAGGACAGTTCCTACAATGAGCAGTTCTTC. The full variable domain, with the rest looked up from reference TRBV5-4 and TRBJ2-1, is ETGVTQSPTHLIKTRGQQVTLRCSSQSGHNTVSWYQQALGQGPQFIFQYYREEENGRGNFPPRFSGLQFPNYSSELNVNALELDDSALYLCATEDSSYNEQFFGPGTRLTVL.

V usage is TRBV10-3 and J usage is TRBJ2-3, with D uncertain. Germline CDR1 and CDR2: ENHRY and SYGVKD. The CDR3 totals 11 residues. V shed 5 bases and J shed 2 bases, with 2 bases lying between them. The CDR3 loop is CAISNTDTQYF. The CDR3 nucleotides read TGTGCCATCAGTAACACAGATACGCAGTATTTT.

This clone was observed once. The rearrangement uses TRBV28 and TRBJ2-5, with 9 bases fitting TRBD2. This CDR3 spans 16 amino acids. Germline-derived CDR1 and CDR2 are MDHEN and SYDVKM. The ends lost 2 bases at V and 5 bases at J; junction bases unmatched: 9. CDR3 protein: CASSLRGSGSGETQYF. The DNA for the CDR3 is TGTGCCAGCAGTTTAAGGGGTAGCGGGAGTGGGGAGACCCAGTACTTC. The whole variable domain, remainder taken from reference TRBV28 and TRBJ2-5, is DVKVTQSSRYLVKRTGEKVFLECVQDMDHENMFWYRQDPGLGLRLIYFSYDVKMKEKGDIPEGYSVSREKKERFSLILESASTNQTSMYLCASSLRGSGSGETQYFGPGTRLLVL.

In nucleotides, the CDR3 is TGTGCCAGCACCTCTGCGGGGGCCAGACCCGGGGAGCTGTTTTTT. Translating it yields CASTSAGARPGELFF. The V call is TRBV6-5, the J call TRBJ2-2; tentatively, D is TRBD2 (7 bases). V was trimmed by 7 bases and J by 6 bases, leaving 18 bases between them. This CDR3 has 15 amino acids. CDR1 is MNHEY, CDR2 SVGAGI, per germline.